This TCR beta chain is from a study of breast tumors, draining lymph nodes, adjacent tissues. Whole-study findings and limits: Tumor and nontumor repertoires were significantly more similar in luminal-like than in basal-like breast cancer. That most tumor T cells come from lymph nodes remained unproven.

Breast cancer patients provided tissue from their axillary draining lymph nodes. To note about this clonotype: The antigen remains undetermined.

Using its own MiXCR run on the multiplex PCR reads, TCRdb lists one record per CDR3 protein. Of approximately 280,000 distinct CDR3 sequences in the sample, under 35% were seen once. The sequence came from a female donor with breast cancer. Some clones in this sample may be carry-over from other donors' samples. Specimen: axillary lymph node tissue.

CDR3 coding DNA: TGTGCCAGCAGCCAATTCCAGGGGGCTTACAATGAGCAGTTCTTC. This gives the protein CASSQFQGAYNEQFF. The rearrangement joins TRBV16 to TRBJ2-1; 8 bases align to TRBD1. This CDR3 contains 15 residues. Trimming removed 1 base from V and 4 bases from J; junction bases left unmatched: 3. Germline values: CDR1 KGHSY, CDR2 FQNENV.